Here is one T cell receptor beta chain with its context. The sample comes from a study of identical twins. MiXCR, run by TCRdb on the 5' RACE reads, gives a single entry per CDR3 protein. The data hold 1.5 million or so distinct CDR3 sequences, with around 29% observed a single time. Looked up from germline, CDR1 is LGHDT and CDR2 is YNNKEL (reference sequence). The CDR3 totals 15 residues. The ends were cut back, 4 bases at V and 2 bases at J, with 14 bases in the middle. The chain links TRBV3-1 to TRBJ1-2; D is ambiguous. The origin of this receptor is a newborn girl in good health. Sequenced: cord blood. In nucleotides, the CDR3 is TGTGCCAGCAGCCGAAGCCGGGAGTTAAACTATGGCTACACCTTC. Its translation is CASSRSRELNYGYTF.